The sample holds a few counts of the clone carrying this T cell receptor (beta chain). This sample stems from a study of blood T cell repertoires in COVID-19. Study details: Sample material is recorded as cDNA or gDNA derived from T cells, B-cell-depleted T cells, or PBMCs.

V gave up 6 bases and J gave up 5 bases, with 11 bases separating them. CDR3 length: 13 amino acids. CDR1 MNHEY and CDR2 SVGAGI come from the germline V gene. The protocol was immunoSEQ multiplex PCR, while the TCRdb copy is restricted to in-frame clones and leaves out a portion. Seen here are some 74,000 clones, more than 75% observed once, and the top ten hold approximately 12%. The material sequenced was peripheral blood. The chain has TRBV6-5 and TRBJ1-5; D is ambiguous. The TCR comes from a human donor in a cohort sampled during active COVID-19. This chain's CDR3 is CASRRVKDQPQHF. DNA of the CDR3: TGTGCCAGCAGGAGGGTGAAAGATCAGCCCCAGCATTTT.